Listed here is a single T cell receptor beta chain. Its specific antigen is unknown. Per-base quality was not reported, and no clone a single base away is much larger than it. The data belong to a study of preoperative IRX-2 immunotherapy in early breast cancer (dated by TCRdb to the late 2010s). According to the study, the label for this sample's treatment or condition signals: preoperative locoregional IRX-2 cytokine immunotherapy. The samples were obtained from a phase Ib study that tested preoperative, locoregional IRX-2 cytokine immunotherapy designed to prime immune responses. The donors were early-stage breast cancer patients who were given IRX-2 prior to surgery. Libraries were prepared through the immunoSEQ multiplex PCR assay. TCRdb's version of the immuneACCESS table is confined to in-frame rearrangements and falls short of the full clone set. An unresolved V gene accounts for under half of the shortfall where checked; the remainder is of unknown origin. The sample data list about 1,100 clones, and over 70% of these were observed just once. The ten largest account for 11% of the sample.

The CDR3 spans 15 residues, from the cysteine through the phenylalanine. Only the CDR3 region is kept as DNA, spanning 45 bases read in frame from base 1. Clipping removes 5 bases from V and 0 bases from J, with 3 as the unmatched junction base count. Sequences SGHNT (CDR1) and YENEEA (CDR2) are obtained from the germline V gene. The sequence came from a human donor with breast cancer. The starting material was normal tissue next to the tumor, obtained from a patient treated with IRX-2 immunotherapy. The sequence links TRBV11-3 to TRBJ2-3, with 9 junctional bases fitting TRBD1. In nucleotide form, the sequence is TGTGCCAGCAGCACTACAGGGGGCAGCACAGATACGCAGTATTTT. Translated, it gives CASSTTGGSTDTQYF.